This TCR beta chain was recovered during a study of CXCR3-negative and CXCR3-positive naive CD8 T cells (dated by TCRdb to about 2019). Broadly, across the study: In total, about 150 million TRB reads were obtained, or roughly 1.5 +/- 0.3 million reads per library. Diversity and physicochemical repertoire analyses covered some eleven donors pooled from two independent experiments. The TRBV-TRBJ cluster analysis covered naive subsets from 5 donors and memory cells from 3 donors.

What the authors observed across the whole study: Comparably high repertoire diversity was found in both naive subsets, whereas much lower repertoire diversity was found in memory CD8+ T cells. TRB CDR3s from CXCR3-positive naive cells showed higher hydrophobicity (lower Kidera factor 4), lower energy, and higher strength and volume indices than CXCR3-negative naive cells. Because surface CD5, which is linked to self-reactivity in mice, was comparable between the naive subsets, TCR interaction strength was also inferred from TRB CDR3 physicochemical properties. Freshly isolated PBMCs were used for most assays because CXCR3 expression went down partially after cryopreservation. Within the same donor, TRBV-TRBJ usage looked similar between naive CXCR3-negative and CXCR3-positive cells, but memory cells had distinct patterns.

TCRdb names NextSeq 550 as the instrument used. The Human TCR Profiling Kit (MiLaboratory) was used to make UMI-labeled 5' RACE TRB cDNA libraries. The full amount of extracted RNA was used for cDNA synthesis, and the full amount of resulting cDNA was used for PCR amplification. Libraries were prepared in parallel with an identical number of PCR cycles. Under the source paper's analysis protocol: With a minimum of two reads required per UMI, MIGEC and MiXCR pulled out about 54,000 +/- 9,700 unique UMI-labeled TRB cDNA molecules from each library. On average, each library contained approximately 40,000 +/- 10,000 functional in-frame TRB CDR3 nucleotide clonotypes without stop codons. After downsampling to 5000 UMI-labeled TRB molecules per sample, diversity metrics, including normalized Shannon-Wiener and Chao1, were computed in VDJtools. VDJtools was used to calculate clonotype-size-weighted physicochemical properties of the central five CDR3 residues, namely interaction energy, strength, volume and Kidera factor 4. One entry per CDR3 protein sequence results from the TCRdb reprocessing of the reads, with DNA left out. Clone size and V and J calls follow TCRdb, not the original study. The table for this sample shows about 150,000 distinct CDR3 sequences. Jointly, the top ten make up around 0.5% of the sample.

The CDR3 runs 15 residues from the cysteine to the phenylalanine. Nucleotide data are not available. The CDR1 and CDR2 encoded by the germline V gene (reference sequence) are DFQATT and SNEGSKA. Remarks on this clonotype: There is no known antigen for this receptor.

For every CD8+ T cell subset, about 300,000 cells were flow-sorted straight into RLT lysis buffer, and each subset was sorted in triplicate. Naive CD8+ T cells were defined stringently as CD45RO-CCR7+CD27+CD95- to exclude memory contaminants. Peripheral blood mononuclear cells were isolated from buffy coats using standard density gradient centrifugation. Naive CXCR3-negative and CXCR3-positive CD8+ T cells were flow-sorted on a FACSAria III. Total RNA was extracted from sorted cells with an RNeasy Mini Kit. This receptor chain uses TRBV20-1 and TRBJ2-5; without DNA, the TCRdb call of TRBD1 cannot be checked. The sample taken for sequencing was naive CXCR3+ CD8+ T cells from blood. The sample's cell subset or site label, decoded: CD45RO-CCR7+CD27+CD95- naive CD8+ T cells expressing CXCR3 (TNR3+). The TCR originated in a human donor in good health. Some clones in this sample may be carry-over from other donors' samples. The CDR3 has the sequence CSARDIGRGEETQYF.